Listed below are T cell receptor beta chains from one sample, sequenced in a study of T-cell memory formation after mild COVID-19. TCRdb re-analysed the 5' RACE reads in MiXCR, keeping a single row per CDR3 protein. This table holds 92,000 or so distinct CDR3 sequences, about 14% found once. The sequencing input was PBMCs or a T cell subset sorted from them (not recorded which). The receptor source for this set is a man aged 18 to 35 who had mild COVID-19 (a few samples of this study predate the infection). Cell type and time point are not known. Each CDR3 is given without its conserved first and last residue. The order of the fields is J gene, V gene, D gene, CDR3 protein. A D gene is named only where the DNA matches it firmly.

>TRBJ1-5|TRBV4-2|TRBD1
ASSQVTGDQPQH
>TRBJ2-5|TRBV6-6|NA
ASSPRAQETQY
>TRBJ2-5|TRBV12-3/TRBV12-4|NA
ASSLRDGGETQY
>TRBJ2-1|TRBV5-1|NA
ASSLTPNNEQF
>TRBJ2-4|TRBV28|NA
ASRSTGGVAKNIQY
>TRBJ2-1|TRBV7-9|NA
ASSLRRVDEQF
>TRBJ1-2|TRBV12-3/TRBV12-4|TRBD1
ASSYGQGAFYGYT
>TRBJ1-1|TRBV7-9|TRBD1
ASSLLGANRGSSEAF
>TRBJ2-1|TRBV11-3|TRBD2
ASSQGGLGVVDEQF
>TRBJ2-5|TRBV12-3/TRBV12-4|TRBD1
ASSHQTGAETQY
>TRBJ2-1|TRBV20-1|TRBD1
SASLTGGSYNEQF
>TRBJ1-1|TRBV4-2|TRBD1
ASSQDWIRTGMNTEAF
>TRBJ2-7|TRBV27|TRBD1
ASRGTELTYEQY
>TRBJ2-5|TRBV6-2/TRBV6-3|NA
ASRARDTPSETQY
>TRBJ2-1|TRBV15|NA
ATSRRVDRSSYNEQF